This TCR beta chain emerged from a study of blood T cell repertoires in COVID-19. Across the study: The study drew acute and convalescent COVID-19 samples from the United States, Italy and Spain. PBMCs, B-cell-depleted T cells, or T cells were the source of the cDNA or gDNA that made up the material.

The V end lost 2 bases, the J end lost 1 base, and 15 bases lay between the germline ends. The CDR3 consists of 17 residues. The V gene's germline CDR1 is MDHEN and CDR2 SYDVKM. In the original workflow: Amplification of reference gene primers provided the estimated nucleated cell counts. Here immunoSEQ multiplex PCR was the method, and the copy in TCRdb shows in-frame clones only, minus some. V, J and clone size reflect that table, while D and trimming were determined from the DNA. Of approximately 330,000 clones in the sample, approximately 88% are singletons; the top ten hold 3% to 4%. The TCR was taken from a woman aged 45-65 years with active or convalescent COVID-19. The chain employs TRBV28 and TRBJ1-5; tentatively, D is TRBD1 (5 bases). The sample taken for sequencing was peripheral blood. The CDR3 sequence is CASSLLMGGISNQPQHF. The CDR3 DNA reads as TGTGCCAGCAGTTTACTTATGGGGGGGATAAGCAATCAGCCCCAGCATTTT.